What follows are 29 T cell receptor beta chains derived from one specimen sequenced in a study of T cells after yellow fever vaccination. TCRdb reprocessed the 5' RACE reads via MiXCR and lists one record per CDR3 protein. The sample contains under 400,000 distinct CDR3 sequences, about 9.9% of which appear only once. Here the sequenced sample was PBMCs, taken on the day of the first yellow fever vaccination. These receptors all stem from a man between 18 and 29 years old who received the YFV17D yellow fever vaccine.

This clonotype was recorded a few times. The chain recombines TRBV7-2 with TRBJ2-3, with a tentative D call TRBD2 (6 bases). Germline CDR1 reads SGHTA; CDR2 reads FQGNSA. There are 16 residues in the CDR3. With 2 bases removed from V and 2 bases from J, the gap between germline ends came to 14 bases. The CDR3 nucleotides read TGTGCCAGCAGCTTACCGGCGGGGAGTTACACAGATACGCAGTATTTT. Translation: CASSLPAGSYTDTQYF.

This clonotype has a handful of counts. The genes are TRBV4-3 and TRBJ1-3; D not resolved. CDR3 length: 17 amino acids. Trimming took 0 bases from V and 3 from J, leaving 15 bases between them. Germline values: CDR1 LGHNA, CDR2 YSLEER. The CDR3 sequence: CASSQDFGEVNGNTIYF. The CDR3 DNA sequence: TGCGCCAGCAGCCAAGACTTCGGGGAAGTAAATGGAAACACCATATATTTT.

This clonotype was observed a handful of times. The V gene is TRBV20-1, the J gene TRBJ2-3; 14 nucleotides line up with TRBD2. V shed 6 bases, J shed 5 bases, and the junction held 13 bases outside the gene matches. Germline loops: CDR1 DFQATT, CDR2 SNEGSKA (reference sequence). CDR3 size: 17 residues. The CDR3 sequence is CSAGRLWTSGGLDTQYF. The CDR3 bases are TGCAGTGCCGGACGGTTGTGGACTAGCGGGGGGCTAGATACGCAGTATTTT.

The chain couples TRBV12-3 or TRBV12-4 to TRBJ2-5; 8 bases are a match to TRBD2. V shed 8 bases, J shed 3 bases, and the junction held 11 bases outside the gene matches. This CDR3 has 15 amino acids. The CDR3 sequence: CASAWTYSGKETQYF. The CDR3 DNA reads as TGTGCCAGCGCCTGGACCTATAGCGGGAAAGAGACCCAGTACTTC.

This clonotype was seen a handful of times. The chain combines TRBV19 with TRBJ2-3; D gene unclear. The CDR3 is made up of 15 amino acids. Germline V lookup: CDR1 LNHDA, CDR2 SQIVND (reference sequence). V lost 1 base and J lost 2, with 10 bases in between. In nucleotides, the CDR3 is TGTGCCAGTAGTATAGCAGACGGCTCCACAGATACGCAGTATTTT. As protein: CASSIADGSTDTQYF.

The chain couples TRBV24-1 to TRBJ2-1; the match to TRBD2 covers 13 bases. From germline, CDR1 is KGHDR and CDR2 SFDVKD. The V and J ends lost 5 bases and 11 bases, in that order; junction bases with no gene match: 8. The CDR3 consists of 15 residues. The CDR3 sequence: CATSGGRLAGGKQFF. Written as DNA, the CDR3 is TGTGCCACCAGTGGCGGGCGACTAGCGGGAGGTAAGCAGTTCTTC.

This clonotype occurred a few times. The CDR3 is CASSQEIYNEQFF. For the CDR3, the DNA is TGTGCCAGCAGCCAAGAAATCTACAATGAGCAGTTCTTC. The rearrangement joins TRBV3-1 to TRBJ2-1; no clear D gene. This CDR3 comprises 13 residues. Trimming removed 0 bases from V and 3 bases from J, with 3 bases in between. Germline V lookup: CDR1 LGHDT, CDR2 YNNKEL (reference sequence).

This chain links TRBV30 with TRBJ2-1, with D possibly being TRBD1 (7 bases). Deletions cut 3 bases from V and 3 bases from J, with 9 bases between. The germline V gene has CDR1 GTSNPN and CDR2 SVGIG (reference sequence). The CDR3 is 13 residues long. In nucleotides, the CDR3 is TGTGCCTGGAGGCGGGACAGCTACAATGAGCAGTTCTTC. Protein product: CAWRRDSYNEQFF.

This clonotype was recorded many times. The genes are TRBV7-2 and TRBJ2-1, with 13 nucleotides matching TRBD2. Germline trimming cut 4 bases from V and 8 bases from J; bases unmatched to any gene: 5. The CDR3 consists of 15 residues. Germline V gene lookup returns CDR1 SGHTA and CDR2 FQGNSA. The DNA of the CDR3 is TGTGCCAGCAGCTACCGACTAGCGGGGGGCTATGAGCAGTTCTTC. Its protein product is CASSYRLAGGYEQFF.

This clonotype was detected only a few times. The chain joins TRBV6-2 or TRBV6-3 to TRBJ1-2; 8 nucleotides line up with TRBD1. The ends lost 2 bases at V and 9 bases at J; junction bases unmatched: 5. Germline V gene sequence: CDR1 MNHEY, CDR2 SVGEGT. This CDR3 is built from 13 residues. The CDR3 loop reads CASSYPGQVSYTF. The CDR3 nucleotides are TGTGCCAGCAGTTACCCGGGACAGGTCAGCTACACCTTC.

This clonotype was seen more than once but under ten times. CDR3 DNA sequence: TGTGCCAGCAGCTTGGGGAGGGTTCGCATTCAGTACTTC. Translating it yields CASSLGRVRIQYF. V usage is TRBV5-6 and J usage is TRBJ2-4, with TRBD2 as a possible D gene (6 bases). The germline V and J ends were trimmed by 0 bases and 9 bases, with 10 bases remaining between them. This CDR3 region has 13 residues. Germline V gives CDR1 SGHDT, CDR2 YYEEEE.

The gene calls are TRBV6-1 and TRBJ1-6, with 7 nucleotides matching TRBD1. Germline V gene sequence: CDR1 MNHNS, CDR2 SASEGT. The trim removed 7 bases at V and 5 bases at J, leaving 11 bases unmatched. This CDR3 has 16 residues. CDR3 DNA: TGTGCCAGCACCCACTATCAGGGGGTTAATAATTCACCCCTCCACTTT. This translates into CASTHYQGVNNSPLHF.

V and J are TRBV20-1 and TRBJ2-3; D tentatively reads TRBD1 or TRBD2 (5 bases each). Trimming cost V 4 bases and J 0 bases, with 11 bases left between them. This CDR3 comprises 14 residues. The germline gives CDR1 DFQATT, CDR2 SNEGSKA (reference sequence). CDR3 sequence reads: CSATGTTSTDTQYF. CDR3 DNA: TGCAGTGCTACGGGGACCACTAGCACAGATACGCAGTATTTT.

This clonotype was seen more than once but under ten times. The chain uses TRBV4-2 and TRBJ1-3; D is ambiguous. From germline, CDR1 is LGHNA and CDR2 YNFKEQ. V lost 4 bases, J lost 4 bases, and 14 bases lay in between. The CDR3 extends over 15 amino acids. The CDR3 region is CASSLEGGRGNTIYF. DNA for the CDR3: TGTGCCAGCAGCCTTGAGGGCGGGCGAGGAAACACCATATATTTT.

In its sample, this clonotype was seen a few times. The rearrangement links TRBV5-5 to TRBJ2-7; D remains unclear. Germline values: CDR1 SGHKS, CDR2 YYEKEE (reference sequence). Trimming pared 2 bases from V and 1 base from J, leaving 10 bases between. The CDR3 spans 14 residues. CDR3 coding DNA: TGTGCCAGCAGCTTTGATATTTTATCCTACGAGCAGTACGTC. This translates into CASSFDILSYEQYV.

Many counts were recorded for this clonotype. This chain uses TRBV6-1 with TRBJ1-5, with 7 positions matching TRBD1. Trimming cost V 4 bases and J 7 bases; bases outside gene matches: 4. Germline CDR1 is MNHNS and CDR2 is SASEGT. The CDR3 has 13 residues. CDR3 bases: TGTGCCAGCAGTGGACAGGGAGGGCAGCCCCAGCATTTT. Translating gives CASSGQGGQPQHF.

The table lists this clonotype with many counts. The V and J genes are TRBV7-3 and TRBJ2-1, with 14 bases matching TRBD2. This CDR3 has 15 residues. V shed 4 bases and J 6 bases; nucleotides not matched to a gene: 2. CDR1 and CDR2 from the germline V gene are SGHTA and FQGTGA. The CDR3 DNA follows: TGTGCCAGCAGCTCGGGGACTAGCGGGGGCAATGAGCAGTTCTTC. This sequence encodes CASSSGTSGGNEQFF.

A few counts support this clonotype. CDR3 in DNA: TGTGCCAGCGCGGGGACAGGGAACTATGGCTACACCTTC. Protein product: CASAGTGNYGYTF. The gene calls are TRBV2 and TRBJ1-2; 9 bases agree with TRBD1. The germline V gene has CDR1 SNHLY and CDR2 FYNNEI. The V gene end was trimmed by 8 bases and the J gene end by 2 bases; junction bases not matched to a gene: 3. The CDR3 loop spans 13 amino acids.

This clonotype was counted only a few times. In nucleotides, the CDR3 is TGTGCCAGCAGTTACGACAGGGGTTCACCCCTCCACTTT. This encodes CASSYDRGSPLHF. The chain combines TRBV12-3 or TRBV12-4 with TRBJ1-6; 8 bases fit TRBD1. With V trimmed by 4 bases and J by 9 bases, 2 bases remained unmatched. The CDR3 totals 13 residues.

This clonotype has only a few counts. The rearrangement joins TRBV9 to TRBJ2-5; 9 bases line up with TRBD2. J was trimmed by 5 bases and V by 3 bases; bases with no gene match: 11. Germline V gene lookup returns CDR1 SGDLS and CDR2 YYNGEE. The CDR3 covers 16 residues. The CDR3 protein is CASSGFLGLAGETQYF. The CDR3 DNA reads TGTGCCAGCAGCGGGTTCCTGGGACTAGCTGGCGAGACCCAGTACTTC.

This clonotype occurred many times. This chain joins TRBV20-1 and TRBJ1-5, with 7 bases lining up with TRBD1. Germline-derived CDR1 and CDR2 are DFQATT and SNEGSKA (reference sequence). The CDR3 has 13 residues. The junction had 6 bases not matched to a gene; V was cut back by 4 bases and J by 6 bases. The CDR3 region is CSANTGVGQPQHF. DNA of the CDR3: TGCAGTGCTAATACAGGGGTGGGTCAGCCCCAGCATTTT.

This rearrangement joins TRBV5-1 to TRBJ2-1; no clear D gene. The CDR3 runs to 16 residues. Germline V gives CDR1 SGHRS, CDR2 YFSETQ. V shed 0 bases and J shed 0 bases, with 10 bases lying between them. CDR3 DNA: TGCGCCAGCAGCTTGGAAGGTGGAAGCTCCTACAATGAGCAGTTCTTC. Protein sequence: CASSLEGGSSYNEQFF.

The chain employs TRBV6-1 and TRBJ2-7, with a tentative D call TRBD1 (6 bases). CDR3 size: 18 residues. The V end lost 4 bases, the J end lost 1 base, and 23 bases lay between the germline ends. Germline CDR1 MNHNS, CDR2 SASEGT. For the CDR3, the DNA is TGTGCCAGCAGTGTCCCAGGGGCGAGGGGTCGGAGATCCTACGAGCAGTACGTC. This encodes CASSVPGARGRRSYEQYV.

This clonotype has only a few counts. The chain carries TRBV7-3 and TRBJ1-6; D may be TRBD1 (5 bases). CDR1 SGHTA and CDR2 FQGTGA come from the germline V gene. The V and J ends lost 0 bases and 7 bases respectively, with 10 bases between them. The CDR3 runs 15 residues. The CDR3 is CASSLTGTENSPLHF. DNA of the CDR3: TGTGCCAGCAGCTTAACCGGGACGGAAAATTCACCCCTCCACTTT.

In its sample, this clonotype was seen a few times. V and J are TRBV29-1 and TRBJ1-5, with D tentatively TRBD1 (6 bases). Germline CDR1 and CDR2: SQVTM and ANQGSEA. The germline V and J ends were trimmed by 6 bases and 5 bases, with 14 bases remaining between them. This CDR3 contains 13 residues. CDR3 in DNA: TGCAGCGTCAGCGGGGGGGCAGATCAGCCCCAGCATTTT. Translated, it gives CSVSGGADQPQHF.

This clonotype was observed a few times. The rearrangement uses TRBV20-1 and TRBJ2-1, with 11 bases matching TRBD1. Trimming at V came to 6 bases and at J to 4 bases, leaving 5 bases not matched to a gene. Germline CDR1 DFQATT, CDR2 SNEGSKA (reference sequence). CDR3 length: 14 residues. CDR3 in DNA: TGCAGTGCGCCCGGGACAGGGGGATACAATGAGCAGTTCTTC. Its translation is CSAPGTGGYNEQFF.

This clonotype has more than one count but fewer than ten. The chain employs TRBV7-2 and TRBJ2-3; unclear D gene. Germline loops: CDR1 SGHTA, CDR2 FQGNSA. CDR3 length equals 11 residues. V was trimmed by 7 bases and J by 3 bases, leaving 5 bases between them. This CDR3 is CASTGTDTQYF. The CDR3 DNA is TGTGCCAGCACCGGGACAGATACGCAGTATTTT.

The V call is TRBV27, the J call TRBJ2-1; 7 nucleotides line up with TRBD1. Losses at the gene ends were 5 bases for V and 3 bases for J; bases not matched to a gene: 13. This CDR3 is 17 amino acids long. Germline V gene data show CDR1 as MNHEY and CDR2 as SMNVEV (reference sequence). The CDR3, as DNA: TGTGCCAGCAGTCCCGACCGCTCCGGGACAGACTACAATGAGCAGTTCTTC. Protein: CASSPDRSGTDYNEQFF.

This clonotype appeared a few times. V is TRBV7-2 and J is TRBJ2-2; 10 bases align to TRBD1. The junction had 5 bases not matched to a gene; V was cut back by 4 bases and J by 6 bases. The germline CDR1 and CDR2 sequences are SGHTA and FQGNSA. The CDR3 has 15 residues. Here the CDR3 DNA reads TGTGCCAGCAGCTCGTCCGGGACAGGGGCCGGGGAGCTGTTTTTT. It is translated as CASSSSGTGAGELFF.